The rows below give T cell receptor beta chains drawn from one sample of a study of T cells in Graves' hyperthyroidism and ophthalmopathy. Using its own MiXCR run on the multiplex PCR reads, TCRdb lists one record per CDR3 protein. The table lists hundreds of thousands of distinct CDR3 sequences, more than 15% of them singletons. What was sequenced was blood. The receptors were gathered from a woman aged 18 to 35 with Graves' hyperthyroidism. CDR3s include the opening cysteine and the closing phenylalanine or tryptophan. The D gene is left open where the match is weak. Not every row has a clone size; where given, it reads once, few, many or a size class.

d_gene,j_gene,v_gene,abundance,CDR3nt,CDR3aa
TRBD2,TRBJ2-5,TRBV12-5,few,TGTGCTAGTGGACCCGGACTAGCGGGAGTGTGGGAGACCCAGTACTTC,CASGPGLAGVWETQYF
TRBD2,TRBJ2-7,TRBV20-1,many,TGCAGTGCTAAGGGACTAGCGGGGTACGAGCAGTACTTC,CSAKGLAGYEQYF
TRBD2,TRBJ2-3,TRBV28,many,TGTGCCAGCAGGGCGGGAGGTTCGGATACGCAGTATTTT,CASRAGGSDTQYF
.,TRBJ1-2,TRBV19,many,TGTGCCAGTACCTCCGCCCTTGATGGTGGCTACACCTTC,CASTSALDGGYTF
.,TRBJ2-7,TRBV4-1,.,TGCGCCAGCAGCCAGATCGGTAGGGGTAGGGAAAGAGACGAGCAGTACTTC,CASSQIGRGRERDEQYF
.,TRBJ1-2,TRBV2,many,TGTGCCAGCAGTGAAACAGTGTCCGTCTCTAACTATGGCTACACCTTC,CASSETVSVSNYGYTF
TRBD2,TRBJ2-1,TRBV19,.,TGTGCCAGTAGTATGACTAGCGGGACCACCTACAATGAGCAGTTCTTC,CASSMTSGTTYNEQFF
.,TRBJ2-5,TRBV20-1,many,TGCAGTGCTAGTGGGGACGTTCAGATCCAAGAGACCCAGTACTTC,CSASGDVQIQETQYF
.,TRBJ1-1,TRBV13,many,TGTGCCAGCAGCTTAGGTAACAGCGACACTGAAGCTTTCTTT,CASSLGNSDTEAFF
TRBD1,TRBJ1-6,TRBV10-3,many,TGTGCCATCAGTGCGGGGACAGGGAATTCACCCCTCCACTTT,CAISAGTGNSPLHF
.,TRBJ1-1,TRBV25-1,few,TGTGCCAGCGGTGGGGGGGGGGGAGCTTTCTTT,CASGGGGGAFF
.,TRBJ2-1,TRBV7-3,many,TGTGCCAGCAGCTTAAGGCTAACCTCCTACAATGAGCAGTTCTTC,CASSLRLTSYNEQFF
TRBD2,TRBJ2-5,TRBV12-3/TRBV12-4,many,TGTGCCAGCAGCTCTCGACTAGCGGGGGCGTGGGAGACCCAGTACTTC,CASSSRLAGAWETQYF
.,TRBJ1-5,TRBV27,many,TGTGCCAGCAGTCCGAGGGGGGCAGGTCAGCCCCAGCATTTT,CASSPRGAGQPQHF
.,TRBJ2-4,TRBV28,many,TGTGCCAGCAGTTTCCATGGGCTCGCCAAAAACATTCAGTACTTC,CASSFHGLAKNIQYF
.,TRBJ1-6,TRBV7-7,many,TGTGCTAGCAGCCTGGGGACGGGTCAGGATTCACCCCTCCACTTT,CASSLGTGQDSPLHF
.,TRBJ2-7,TRBV18,many,TGTGCCAGCTCACTCTCTAGCGCGGCGGGGCCGAACGAGCAGTACTTC,CASSLSSAAGPNEQYF
TRBD2,TRBJ2-1,TRBV5-1,.,TGTGCCAGCAGCCCCGAGGAAGCGGGAGGGCATGAGCAGTTCTTC,CASSPEEAGGHEQFF
.,TRBJ2-1,TRBV12-3/TRBV12-4,few,TGTGCCAGCAGGACTCTGACGGGAGAGCAGTTCTTC,CASRTLTGEQFF
.,TRBJ2-2,TRBV27,many,TGTGCCAGCAGTTTATCGGTCCCGCGGGGGAACACCGGGGAGCTGTTTTTT,CASSLSVPRGNTGELFF
.,TRBJ1-6,TRBV3-1,many,TGTGCCAGCAGCGGAGCTGGGACTTTCTCACCCCTCCACTTT,CASSGAGTFSPLHF
.,TRBJ2-1,TRBV20-1,.,TGCAGTGCCAACGGGGGCTTCCCCTACAATGAGCAGTTCTTC,CSANGGFPYNEQFF
TRBD2,TRBJ2-7,TRBV4-2,.,TGTGCCAGCAGCCCTACCGGGACTAGCGACTCCTACGAGCAGTACTTC,CASSPTGTSDSYEQYF
TRBD1,TRBJ2-6,TRBV11-2,few,TGTGCCAGCAGCCAACTAGGGGGGGACAGGGTTACCTCTGGGGCCAACGTCCTGACTTTC,CASSQLGGDRVTSGANVLTF
TRBD2,TRBJ2-3,TRBV19,few,TGTGCCAGTATCCCTAGCGGGGTAACAGATACGCAGTATTTT,CASIPSGVTDTQYF
TRBD2,TRBJ2-1,TRBV20-1,few,TGCAGTGCTAAATCGCAACGAGCGGGAGAGGGCTACAATGAGCAGTTCTTC,CSAKSQRAGEGYNEQFF
TRBD1,TRBJ2-2,TRBV2,many,TGTGCCAGCAGGGTACAGGGGGCTGTCGGGGAGCTGTTTTTT,CASRVQGAVGELFF
.,TRBJ1-1,TRBV7-3,many,TGTGCCAGCAGCTTATTAGGGTCCGGCACTGAAGCTTTCTTT,CASSLLGSGTEAFF
TRBD1,TRBJ1-4,TRBV5-1,.,TGCGCCAGCAGGTTTCGACAGGGGGCAAGAGAAAAACTGTTTTTT,CASRFRQGAREKLFF
.,TRBJ2-1,TRBV11-2,many,TGTGCCAGCAGCTCCGAAAGGGAGCAGTTCTTC,CASSSEREQFF
TRBD1,TRBJ2-5,TRBV12-3/TRBV12-4,few,TGTGCCAGCAGGGATACAGGGGCCGTAGAGACCCAGTACTTC,CASRDTGAVETQYF
.,TRBJ2-3,TRBV7-9,.,TGTGCCAGCAGCTTAGATGGGGGGCCCACAGATACGCAGTATTTT,CASSLDGGPTDTQYF
.,TRBJ2-7,TRBV4-1,many,TGCGCCAGCAGCCAAGTACGAGTGCGCCCCTACGAGCAGTACTTC,CASSQVRVRPYEQYF
.,TRBJ2-7,TRBV5-8,few,TGTGCCAGCAGCCGCACGGGACAGCGGGGGTACGAGCAGTACTTC,CASSRTGQRGYEQYF
.,TRBJ2-1,TRBV7-8,many,TGTGCCAGCAGCTCTTATGAGCAGTTCTTC,CASSSYEQFF
TRBD2,TRBJ2-3,TRBV7-6,once,TGTGCCAGCAGCTTAGCCTACCCAGGCGGGGGAAGAGATACGCAGGATTTT,CASSLAYPGGGRDTQDF
TRBD2,TRBJ2-5,TRBV6-1,.,TGTGCCAGCAGTCCAGGGAGACGAAACGGGAGGGCCAGGACGGAGACCCAGTACTTC,CASSPGRRNGRARTETQYF
.,TRBJ1-2,TRBV7-3,many,TGTGCCAGCAGCTTATCTGCAGGGGAAGGCTACACCTTC,CASSLSAGEGYTF
TRBD2,TRBJ2-5,TRBV28,.,TGTGCCAGCAGCAGGACTAGCCAGTACTTC,CASSRTSQYF
TRBD2,TRBJ2-1,TRBV7-8,many,TGTGCCAGCAGCTTTCAGCGTCGGGGGGGGGGCAATGAGCAGTTCTTC,CASSFQRRGGGNEQFF
TRBD1,TRBJ2-5,TRBV20-1,many,TGCAGTGCTAGGGGACAGGGGGGAGAGACCCAGTACTTC,CSARGQGGETQYF
TRBD1,TRBJ1-4,TRBV30,few,TGTGCCTGGAGCCAGGGGGCTCGAGAAAAACTGTTTTTT,CAWSQGAREKLFF
.,TRBJ2-6,TRBV9,.,TGTGCCAGCAGCGTATTGTCTAGCTCTGGGGCCAACGTCCTGACTTTC,CASSVLSSSGANVLTF
.,TRBJ2-5,TRBV7-9,many,TGTGCCAGCAGCGGCAAGATTGGGAGCCCCGGAGAGACCCAGTACTTC,CASSGKIGSPGETQYF
.,TRBJ1-4,TRBV20-1,.,TGCAGTGGACAGAAAGGGGGGCCAAATGAAAAACTGTTTTTT,CSGQKGGPNEKLFF
.,TRBJ2-4,TRBV30,many,TGTGCCTGGAGCAGGGGGGGAGAAAACATTCAGTACTTC,CAWSRGGENIQYF
.,TRBJ2-7,TRBV11-2,.,TGTGCCAGCTTTGGCCCCGCCGACGAGCAGTACTTC,CASFGPADEQYF
.,TRBJ2-3,TRBV9,many,TGTGCCAGCAGCGTAGGGCAGGGAGATACGCAGTATTTT,CASSVGQGDTQYF
.,TRBJ2-6,TRBV11-2,few,TGTGCCAGCAGCTTAGGGACAGCAGAAGCCAACGTCCTGACTTTC,CASSLGTAEANVLTF
TRBD1,TRBJ2-7,TRBV4-2,few,TGTGCCAGCAGCCACCTATTTCTCGAGACAGGGGGCTACGAGCAGTACTTC,CASSHLFLETGGYEQYF
.,TRBJ2-5,TRBV30,many,TGTGCCTGGAGTCATAAGGGGTCGGGGACCCAGTACTTC,CAWSHKGSGTQYF
.,TRBJ2-7,TRBV6-1,many,TGTGCCAGCAGTCTACTAGTGCTGCTCTACGAGCAGTACTTC,CASSLLVLLYEQYF
.,TRBJ2-3,TRBV12-5,many,TGTGCTAGTGGTTTTGGCCAAGATACGCAGTATTTT,CASGFGQDTQYF
.,TRBJ2-1,TRBV11-2,.,TGTGCCAGCAGCTTAGGGATCTATCTTGGTAATGAGCAGTTCTTC,CASSLGIYLGNEQFF
.,TRBJ2-7,TRBV5-6,many,TGTGCCAGCAGCTTGGGGGCACTGTCCTACGAGCAGTACTTC,CASSLGALSYEQYF
TRBD2,TRBJ2-4,TRBV6-2/TRBV6-3,.,TGTGCCAGCAGTCGGCCGGGACTAGCGGGAGCGACGGTCAACATTCAGTACTTC,CASSRPGLAGATVNIQYF
TRBD1,TRBJ1-1,TRBV29-1,many,TGCAGCGTTGAGACAGGGGGCAGGAACACTGAAGCTTTCTTT,CSVETGGRNTEAFF
.,TRBJ1-2,TRBV6-1,.,TGTGCCAGCAGTTCCGCGACTCCATTCGGGTATGGCTACACCTTC,CASSSATPFGYGYTF